This TCR beta chain was profiled in a study of blood T cell repertoires in COVID-19. The CDR3 is made up of 15 amino acids. CDR1 and CDR2 (germline): SEHNR, FQNEAQ (reference sequence). The V gene lost 3 bases and the J gene lost 8 bases, with 19 bases spanning the gap. Libraries were prepared by immunoSEQ multiplex PCR; TCRdb keeps only in-frame clonotypes and omits some of them. The repertoire holds about 56,000 clones, with more than 70% as singletons. The receptor comes from a human donor in a cohort sampled during active COVID-19. V gene TRBV7-9 combines with J gene TRBJ1-1, with D possibly being TRBD1 (5 bases). The sequenced sample was peripheral blood. The CDR3 spells CASSFGGVLIAEAFF. The CDR3, as DNA: TGTGCCAGCAGCTTTGGGGGGGTTCTGATTGCGGAAGCTTTCTTT.